This TCR beta chain was captured by sequencing in a study of beta chain features in type 1 diabetes. Expressed TCRB transcripts were sequenced because the isolated RNA had all been reverse transcribed beforehand. Repertoires were generated with immunoSEQ multiplex PCR, while TCRdb's copy carries only in-frame clones and drops some. This table holds 150,000 to 200,000 clones, about 10% found once. Turning to this clone: Its antigen is currently unknown.

Study-level points and caveats: Moderate but significant shortening of TCRB CDR3s was recorded in all four CD4+ subsets from Type 1 diabetes patients.

The CDR3 covers 19 residues. Germline assignment: CDR1 LGHNA and CDR2 YNFKEQ. V shed 1 base, J shed 2 bases, and the junction held 10 bases outside the gene matches. This TCR was sampled from a woman in her twenties or thirties with type 1 diabetes. The specimen was central memory CD4+ T cells from blood. The chain uses TRBV4-2 and TRBJ2-3, with TRBD2 identical over 12 bases. CDR3 region: CASSQGEASGRADTDTQYF. DNA of the CDR3: TGTGCCAGCAGCCAAGGGGAGGCTAGCGGGAGGGCCGACACAGATACGCAGTATTTT.